Sequencing of this TCR beta chain was carried out in a study of cytomegalovirus exposure and HLA in healthy donors. Use of 60 Vbeta and 13 Jbeta primers characterized the PCR. Assay used: immunoSEQ multiplex PCR; TCRdb lists only in-frame clones, some missing. The sample contains 50,000 to 80,000 clones, over 75% of which appear only once. Germline CDR1 and CDR2: LNHDA and SQIVND (reference sequence). V lost 8 bases and J lost 2; bases outside the gene matches: 7. The CDR3 length is 14 residues. Concerning this clone itself: Antigen unknown.

Findings and caveats of the study: Immune exposure was documented only through CMV serostatus.

The source is a male donor in good health and CMV-seropositive. Sample: PBMCs. The chain employs TRBV19 and TRBJ1-1; 8 bases are a match to TRBD1. The CDR3 protein is CASRAGTGNTEAFF. CDR3 nucleotide sequence: TGTGCCAGTCGGGCCGGGACAGGAAACACTGAAGCTTTCTTT.